The 28 T cell receptor beta chains listed next were all sequenced from one sample in a study of blood T cell repertoires in COVID-19. Profiling relied on immunoSEQ multiplex PCR, and the TCRdb table lists in-frame clones only, not all of them. This sample has 25,000 to 40,000 clones, with 91% found just once. Specimen: peripheral blood. The receptors shown here come from a human donor in a cohort sampled during active COVID-19.

The rearrangement uses TRBV4-1 and TRBJ2-1; 7 bases map to TRBD2. The ends lost 0 bases at V and 4 bases at J; junction bases unmatched: 9. The CDR3 is 17 amino acids. The germline V gene has CDR1 MGHRA and CDR2 YSYEKL. CDR3 sequence reads: CASSQDHASGTYNEQFF. The CDR3 DNA sequence: TGCGCCAGCAGCCAAGATCATGCGAGCGGGACTTACAATGAGCAGTTCTTC.

The rearrangement joins TRBV19 to TRBJ1-2; D not resolved. Germline lookup yields CDR1 LNHDA and CDR2 SQIVND (reference sequence). V lost 7 bases to trimming and J lost 8 bases, with 17 bases between them. The CDR3 loop spans 13 amino acids. The CDR3 is CASTPGLAEGYTF. The CDR3 DNA reads as TGTGCCAGTACCCCGGGTCTGGCGGAAGGCTACACCTTC.

The gene calls are TRBV6-5 and TRBJ2-1; 10 nucleotides line up with TRBD1. The CDR3 runs 13 residues. V trimming: 9 bases; J trimming: 10 bases; junction bases outside the gene matches: 9. CDR1 and CDR2 from the germline V gene are MNHEY and SVGAGI. CDR3 sequence: CASCPGQGREQFF. DNA of the CDR3: TGTGCCAGTTGCCCGGGACAGGGGAGAGAGCAGTTCTTC.

There are a few counts of this clone. The chain employs TRBV5-1 and TRBJ2-3; 14 bases fit TRBD2. Trimming at V came to 2 bases and at J to 3 bases, leaving 5 bases not matched to a gene. The germline gives CDR1 SGHRS, CDR2 YFSETQ. This CDR3 region has 17 residues. CDR3 sequence reads: CASSFGLAGGRTDTQYF. DNA for the CDR3: TGCGCCAGCAGCTTCGGACTAGCGGGGGGCCGGACAGATACGCAGTATTTT.

This clone was picked up one time. The chain has TRBV6-6 and TRBJ2-3; TRBD1 is a possible D gene (6 bases). Trimming left V 8 bases short and J 1 base short, with 13 bases between. The germline V gene encodes CDR1 MNHNY and CDR2 SVGAGI (reference sequence). The CDR3 has 14 amino acids. CDR3 coding DNA: TGTGCCAGCGGTATGGCAGGGGGCACAGATACGCAGTATTTT. Amino acid sequence: CASGMAGGTDTQYF.

The rearrangement joins TRBV27 to TRBJ2-3; perhaps TRBD1 as D (5 bases). This CDR3 comprises 14 residues. Per the germline V gene, CDR1 is MNHEY and CDR2 is SMNVEV (reference sequence). V was clipped by 5 bases and J by 8 bases, with 17 bases between them. CDR3 amino acids: CASSGSQGLGTQYF. Written as DNA, the CDR3 is TGTGCCAGCAGTGGAAGCCAGGGCCTAGGTACGCAGTATTTT.

This chain uses TRBV7-2 with TRBJ1-3; no firm D call. The V and J ends lost 1 base and 3 bases respectively, with 16 bases between them. Per germline, CDR1 SGHTA and CDR2 FQGNSA. CDR3 length equals 17 residues. CDR3 DNA: TGTGCCAGCAGCTTAGGATCGGTTGCGGTTATTGGAAACACCATATATTTT. Its protein product is CASSLGSVAVIGNTIYF.

The chain employs TRBV28 and TRBJ2-1; 11 bases are a match to TRBD2. The V segment lost 5 bases and the J segment 5 bases; nucleotides outside the gene matches: 5. The CDR3 is 15 amino acids. Germline-derived CDR1 and CDR2 are MDHEN and SYDVKM. CDR3: CASSMGTSGHNEQFF. The CDR3 coding sequence is TGTGCCAGCAGTATGGGGACTAGCGGTCACAATGAGCAGTTCTTC.

The chain combines TRBV6-2 or TRBV6-3 with TRBJ2-7; the match to TRBD2 covers 7 bases. The germline CDR1 and CDR2 sequences are MNHEY and SVGEGT. V was pared by 5 bases and J by 2 bases, with 3 bases of the junction left unmatched. This CDR3 region has 13 residues. In DNA, the CDR3 is TGTGCCAGCAGTCGACTAGCCGCCTACGAGCAGTACGTC. Amino acids: CASSRLAAYEQYV.

This chain connects TRBV7-2 to TRBJ1-2, with 11 bases that match TRBD1. Germline V gene lookup returns CDR1 SGHTA and CDR2 FQGNSA. The CDR3 has 18 residues. Germline trimming cut 5 bases from V and 3 bases from J; bases unmatched to any gene: 14. The CDR3 coding sequence is TGTGCCAGCAGCCCTCCGGTCGGACAGGGGGCGCCCCACTATGGCTACACCTTC. It encodes CASSPPVGQGAPHYGYTF.

The chain couples TRBV6-2 or TRBV6-3 to TRBJ1-1; TRBD1 matches at 7 bases. CDR1 is MNHEY, CDR2 SVGEGT, per germline. CDR3 length: 14 amino acids. Trimming took 5 bases from V and 1 from J; bases not matched to a gene: 4. CDR3 protein: CASSKGQQNTEAFF. The DNA for the CDR3 is TGTGCCAGCAGTAAGGGACAGCAGAACACTGAAGCTTTCTTT.

This rearrangement joins TRBV6-5 to TRBJ2-2, with 7 bases matching TRBD2. The junction had 3 bases not matched to a gene; V was cut back by 7 bases and J by 7 bases. The CDR3 covers 12 residues. Germline V gives CDR1 MNHEY, CDR2 SVGAGI. CDR3: CASMGGVGELFF. The CDR3 DNA sequence: TGTGCCAGCATGGGGGGGGTCGGGGAGCTGTTTTTT.

This clone was observed a handful of times. The chain recombines TRBV14 with TRBJ2-2, with 7 bases matching TRBD2. CDR1 and CDR2 (germline): SGHDN, FVKESK. The CDR3 length is 17 residues. The junction had 7 bases not matched to a gene; V was cut back by 0 bases and J by 3 bases. The CDR3 DNA sequence: TGTGCCAGCAGCCAAGATTTGAGGGACTACTACACCGGGGAGCTGTTTTTT. Translated, it gives CASSQDLRDYYTGELFF.

The chain joins TRBV19 to TRBJ2-5; D may be TRBD1 (6 bases). Per germline, CDR1 LNHDA and CDR2 SQIVND (reference sequence). Between the trimmed V and J ends, which lost 7 bases and 5 bases, there was a span of 17 bases. The CDR3 totals 14 residues. The CDR3 here is CASTNRAWVETQYF. For the CDR3, the DNA is TGTGCCAGTACTAACAGGGCGTGGGTGGAGACCCAGTACTTC.

This chain connects TRBV18 to TRBJ2-5; 7 nucleotides match TRBD2. Germline CDR1 is KGHSH and CDR2 is LQKENI. V shed 3 bases, J shed 5 bases, and the junction held 3 bases outside the gene matches. This CDR3 spans 13 amino acids. CDR3 DNA sequence: TGTGCCAGCTCACCGACTAGCTGGGAGACCCAGTACTTC. This encodes CASSPTSWETQYF.

CDR3 sequence: CASLRELEDTQYF. CDR3 coding DNA: TGTGCCAGCCTAAGGGAGTTAGAGGATACGCAGTATTTT. This rearrangement joins TRBV25-1 to TRBJ2-3; weak D call: TRBD2 (5 bases). Between the trimmed V and J ends, which lost 8 bases and 6 bases, there was a span of 15 bases. From germline, CDR1 is MGHDK and CDR2 SYGVNS. The CDR3 is 13 residues long.

V and J are TRBV6-5 and TRBJ1-5; tentatively, D is TRBD1 (6 bases). Germline CDR1 MNHEY, CDR2 SVGAGI. Deletions cut 4 bases from V and 15 bases from J, with 16 bases between. The CDR3 runs to 12 residues. CDR3 sequence reads: CASSSGQSAWHF. In DNA form, the CDR3 reads TGTGCCAGCAGTTCAGGACAGTCCGCCTGGCATTTT.

The V and J genes are TRBV19 and TRBJ1-2; no clear D. CDR1 is LNHDA and CDR2 is SQIVND in the germline V gene (reference sequence). V was trimmed by 4 bases and J by 4 bases, leaving 10 bases between them. There are 13 residues in the CDR3. Here the CDR3 DNA reads TGTGCCAGTAGTACTAGATTGAGCTATGGCTACACCTTC. This sequence encodes CASSTRLSYGYTF. Full variable domain (outside the CDR3, taken from reference TRBV19 and TRBJ1-2): DGGITQSPKYLFRKEGQNVTLSCEQNLNHDAMYWYRQDPGQGLRLIYYSQIVNDFQKGDIAEGYSVSREKKESFPLTVTSAQKNPTAFYLCASSTRLSYGYTFGSGTRLTVV.

The gene calls are TRBV30 and TRBJ2-4, with TRBD1 identical over 8 bases. The CDR3 is 13 amino acids. Germline V lookup: CDR1 GTSNPN, CDR2 SVGIG (reference sequence). The ends lost 3 bases at V and 9 bases at J; junction bases unmatched: 7. CDR3 sequence (DNA): TGTGCCTGGAGGGTACAGGGGGTAGGCATTCAGTACTTC. It encodes CAWRVQGVGIQYF.

J is TRBJ1-4 and V is TRBV29-1; tentatively, D is TRBD1 (6 bases). The V end lost 2 bases, the J end lost 6 bases, and 10 bases lay between the germline ends. Per germline, CDR1 SQVTM and CDR2 ANQGSEA. The CDR3 totals 13 residues. CDR3 in DNA: TGCAGCGTTGAAAGGGCAGGGGATGAAAAACTGTTTTTT. Amino acids: CSVERAGDEKLFF.

This clone was found once. The V and J genes are TRBV12-3 or TRBV12-4 and TRBJ1-1; TRBD1 might be the D (5 bases). The CDR3 runs to 12 residues. V dropped 11 bases and J dropped 1 base, with 11 bases sitting between them. This chain's CDR3 is CAGTGQNTEAFF. The CDR3 DNA sequence: TGTGCCGGAACAGGACAGAACACTGAAGCTTTCTTT.

The V call is TRBV4-3, the J call TRBJ2-7; tentatively, D is TRBD2 (5 bases). V lost 0 bases and J lost 0, with 15 bases in between. CDR3 length: 17 residues. Per the germline V gene, CDR1 is LGHNA and CDR2 is YSLEER. The chain's CDR3 is CASSQDRSGLSSYEQYV. The CDR3 DNA reads as TGCGCCAGCAGCCAAGATAGGAGCGGTTTGAGCTCCTACGAGCAGTACGTC.

The chain joins TRBV2 to TRBJ1-1; D uncertain. The CDR3 is 11 residues long. V was shortened by 7 bases and J by 10 bases, with 13 bases between the two germline ends. The germline V gene encodes CDR1 SNHLY and CDR2 FYNNEI. Here the CDR3 reads CASTEWVRAFF. The CDR3 DNA reads TGTGCCAGCACGGAGTGGGTAAGAGCTTTCTTT. The whole variable domain, remainder taken from reference TRBV2 and TRBJ1-1, is EPEVTQTPSHQVTQMGQEVILRCVPISNHLYFYWYRQILGQKVEFLVSFYNNEISEKSEIFDDQFSVERPDGSNFTLKIRSTKLEDSAMYFCASTEWVRAFFGQGTRLTVV.

The CDR3 DNA follows: TGTGCCAGTCGGATGGTTGGAGCGGGAGGTAGCGAGACCCAGTACTTC. It yields the protein CASRMVGAGGSETQYF. V is TRBV19 and J is TRBJ2-5, with 9 nucleotides matching TRBD2. Germline V gives CDR1 LNHDA, CDR2 SQIVND (reference sequence). The CDR3 sequence is 16 residues long. V shed 8 bases, J shed 5 bases, and the junction held 15 bases outside the gene matches. Full variable domain (outside the CDR3, taken from reference TRBV19 and TRBJ2-5): DGGITQSPKYLFRKEGQNVTLSCEQNLNHDAMYWYRQDPGQGLRLIYYSQIVNDFQKGDIAEGYSVSREKKESFPLTVTSAQKNPTAFYLCASRMVGAGGSETQYFGPGTRLLVL.

The genes are TRBV3-1 (or the pseudogene TRBV3-2) and TRBJ1-4, with D possibly TRBD1 on 5 matching bases. Trimming pared 7 bases from V and 5 bases from J, leaving 17 bases between. The CDR3 runs 15 residues. Germline V lookup: CDR1 LGHDT, CDR2 YNNKEL (reference sequence). CDR3 sequence: CASTSRQTENEKLFF. As DNA, the CDR3 is TGTGCCAGCACCTCCCGCCAGACAGAAAATGAAAAACTGTTTTTT.

The chain uses TRBV7-2 and TRBJ1-1; D is undetermined. V was shortened by 5 bases and J by 1 base, with 2 bases between the two germline ends. The CDR3 covers 11 residues. Germline V gene data show CDR1 as SGHTA and CDR2 as FQGNSA. The CDR3 sequence is CASSQNTEAFF. CDR3 DNA sequence: TGTGCCAGCAGCCAGAACACTGAAGCTTTCTTT.

V is TRBV19 and J is TRBJ2-3, with TRBD1 matching over 7 bases. Germline CDR1 reads LNHDA; CDR2 reads SQIVND (reference sequence). V lost 5 bases, J lost 6 bases, and 5 bases stayed unmatched. This CDR3 region has 13 residues. CDR3 region: CASSRDSIDTQYF. CDR3 in DNA: TGTGCCAGTAGTCGGGACAGCATCGATACGCAGTATTTT.

This chain joins TRBV19 and TRBJ1-2; D ambiguous. This CDR3 spans 13 amino acids. V was shortened by 0 bases and J by 8 bases, with 10 bases between the two germline ends. Germline loops: CDR1 LNHDA, CDR2 SQIVND (reference sequence). The CDR3 loop is CASSIEAAGGYTF. The DNA of the CDR3 is TGTGCCAGTAGTATAGAGGCGGCGGGGGGCTACACCTTC.